This T cell receptor (beta chain) was documented in a study of T cells in narcolepsy. Study observations and caveats: Comparing one patient's CSF and blood CD4+ clonotypes highlighted HCRT- and TRIB2-specific autoreactive clonotypes.

To note about this clone: Its antigen remains unidentified.

Profiled with immunoSEQ multiplex PCR; TCRdb holds only in-frame clones, not every one. The sample lists tens of thousands of clones; roughly 85% were seen once. The CDR3 runs 14 residues. V lost 4 bases and J 2 bases, leaving 12 bases between the germline ends. Germline V gene lookup returns CDR1 SGHTA and CDR2 FQGNSA. The sequence came from a human donor in good health. The source material was memory (CD45RA-) CD4+ T cells from blood. The rearrangement uses TRBV7-2 and TRBJ2-7; D not certain. The CDR3 region has the DNA TGTGCCAGCAGCTCGGACGGATTTGCCTACGAGCAGTACTTC. Its translation is CASSSDGFAYEQYF.